This TCR beta chain was documented in a study of T-cell memory formation after mild COVID-19. V was trimmed by 5 bases and J by 0 bases, leaving 8 bases between them. The CDR3 contains 15 residues. Germline assignment: CDR1 MNHEY and CDR2 SMNVEV (reference sequence). TCRdb processed the 5' RACE reads anew with MiXCR; each CDR3 protein has one entry. The sample yields 530,000 or so distinct CDR3 sequences, 17% seen once. In its sample, this clonotype was seen many times. Sequencing was performed on PBMCs or a T cell subset sorted from them (not recorded which). V usage is TRBV27 and J usage is TRBJ1-6, with no clear D. The TCR originated in an adult woman who had mild COVID-19 (a few samples of this study predate the infection). Cell type and time point are not known. The CDR3 region is CASSPTSSYNSPLHF. The CDR3 DNA is TGTGCCAGCAGTCCCACGAGCTCCTATAATTCACCCCTCCACTTT.